This is a list of T cell receptor beta chains from one sample in a study of graft-versus-host responses after intestinal transplantation. Profiled with immunoSEQ multiplex PCR; TCRdb holds only in-frame clones, not every one. The sample has just under 65,000 clones; around 86% are singletons. This specimen consisted of ileum tissue, obtained 350 to 400 days after transplant. The receptors come from a human patient who received an intestinal transplant, so some T cells may come from the graft donor. Both conserved end residues are trimmed from each CDR3. D genes are given only for firm matches. For some rows the clone size is stated as once, few or many, or as a class when expanded; others skip it.

v_gene	abundance	d_gene	CDR3aa
TRBV6-1	NA	NA	ASSLLTGNYEQY
TRBV6-6	NA	NA	ASSYSWGNTEAF
TRBV25-1	NA	NA	ASSGGTEAF
TRBV6-1	NA	NA	ASSEEHGTGQY
TRBV4-1	NA	TRBD2	ASSQDRGLAGVTDTQY
TRBV18	NA	NA	ASSPDALYNEQF
TRBV6-1	NA	NA	ASSERNYGYT
TRBV14	NA	TRBD2	ASSQATGGYNEQF
TRBV6-5	NA	NA	ASSPRDNYGYT
TRBV28	once	TRBD2	ASSFELAAYEQY
TRBV5-1	NA	TRBD1	ASSFGTGYTGELF
TRBV29-1	NA	TRBD2	SVRGGSSYEQY
TRBV9	NA	NA	ASSEQGLDGYT
TRBV5-6	NA	TRBD2	ASSLGLAGETQY
TRBV14	NA	NA	ASSQETYTGELF
TRBV2	NA	NA	ASRRIDPGAGNEQF
TRBV4-1	NA	NA	ASSQEPWGYEQY
TRBV27	NA	NA	ASSLRGGLYEQY
TRBV6-6	NA	TRBD1	ASSYPTGDRKAF
TRBV15	NA	TRBD1	ATSTLSDRGYGYT